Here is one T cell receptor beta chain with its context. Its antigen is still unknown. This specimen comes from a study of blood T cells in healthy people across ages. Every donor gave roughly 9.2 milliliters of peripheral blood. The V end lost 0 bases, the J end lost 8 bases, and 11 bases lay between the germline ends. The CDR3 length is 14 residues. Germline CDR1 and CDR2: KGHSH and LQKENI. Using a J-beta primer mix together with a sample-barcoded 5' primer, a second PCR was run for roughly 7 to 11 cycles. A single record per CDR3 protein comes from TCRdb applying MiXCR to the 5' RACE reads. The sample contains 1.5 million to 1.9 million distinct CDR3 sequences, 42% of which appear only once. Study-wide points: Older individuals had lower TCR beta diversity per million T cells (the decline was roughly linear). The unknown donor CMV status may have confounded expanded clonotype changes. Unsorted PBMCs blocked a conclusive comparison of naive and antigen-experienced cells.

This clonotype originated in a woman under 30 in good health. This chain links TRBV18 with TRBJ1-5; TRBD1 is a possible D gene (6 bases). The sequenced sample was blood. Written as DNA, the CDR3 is TGTGCCAGCTCACCACCGGGGGGCCTCGAGCCCCAGCATTTT. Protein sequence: CASSPPGGLEPQHF.